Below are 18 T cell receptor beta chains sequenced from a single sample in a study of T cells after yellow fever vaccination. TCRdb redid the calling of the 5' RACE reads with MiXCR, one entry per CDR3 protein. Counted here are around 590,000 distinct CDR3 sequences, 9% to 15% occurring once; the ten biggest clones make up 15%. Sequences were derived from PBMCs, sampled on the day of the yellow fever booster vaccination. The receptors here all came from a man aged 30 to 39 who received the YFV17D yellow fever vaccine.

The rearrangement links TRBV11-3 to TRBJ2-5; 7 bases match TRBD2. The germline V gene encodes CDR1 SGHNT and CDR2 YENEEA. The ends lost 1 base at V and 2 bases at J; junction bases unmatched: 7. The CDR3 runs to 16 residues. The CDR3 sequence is CASSLGSSSGQETQYF. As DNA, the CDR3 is TGTGCCAGCAGCTTAGGGTCTTCTAGCGGTCAAGAGACCCAGTACTTC.

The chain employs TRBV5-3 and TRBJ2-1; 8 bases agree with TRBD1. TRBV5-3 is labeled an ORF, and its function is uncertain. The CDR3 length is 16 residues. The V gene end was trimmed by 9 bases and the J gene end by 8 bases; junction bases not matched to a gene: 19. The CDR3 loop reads CAMSPALRTGIDEQFF. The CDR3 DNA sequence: TGTGCCATGAGCCCCGCCCTCCGGACAGGGATCGATGAGCAGTTCTTC.

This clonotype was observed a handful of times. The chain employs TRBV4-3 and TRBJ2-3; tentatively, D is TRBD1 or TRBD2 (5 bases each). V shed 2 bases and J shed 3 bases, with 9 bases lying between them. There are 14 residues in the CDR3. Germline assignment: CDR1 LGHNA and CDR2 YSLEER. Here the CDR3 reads CASSQRGWTDTQYF. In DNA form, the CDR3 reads TGCGCCAGCAGCCAACGGGGCTGGACAGATACGCAGTATTTT.

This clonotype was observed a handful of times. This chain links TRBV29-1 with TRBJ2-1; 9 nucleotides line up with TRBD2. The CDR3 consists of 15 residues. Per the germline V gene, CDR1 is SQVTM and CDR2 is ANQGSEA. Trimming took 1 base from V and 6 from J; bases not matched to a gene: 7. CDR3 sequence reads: CSVEGGRAFANEQFF. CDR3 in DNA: TGCAGCGTTGAAGGCGGGAGGGCCTTTGCCAATGAGCAGTTCTTC.

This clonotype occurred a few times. The CDR3 bases are TGTGCCAGCAGCTCGCGGGACAGGGGCATGGATACGCAGTATTTT. Its protein product is CASSSRDRGMDTQYF. The chain links TRBV7-9 to TRBJ2-3; TRBD1 agrees at 10 bases. The V gene end was trimmed by 4 bases and the J gene end by 6 bases; junction bases not matched to a gene: 7. This CDR3 has 15 residues. CDR1 is SEHNR, CDR2 FQNEAQ, per germline (reference sequence).

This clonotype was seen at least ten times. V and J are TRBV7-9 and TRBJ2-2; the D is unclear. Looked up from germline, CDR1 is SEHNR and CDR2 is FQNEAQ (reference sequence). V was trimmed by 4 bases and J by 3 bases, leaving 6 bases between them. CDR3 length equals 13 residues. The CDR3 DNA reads TGTGCCAGCAGCTCCCTTTACACCGGGGAGCTGTTTTTT. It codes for CASSSLYTGELFF.

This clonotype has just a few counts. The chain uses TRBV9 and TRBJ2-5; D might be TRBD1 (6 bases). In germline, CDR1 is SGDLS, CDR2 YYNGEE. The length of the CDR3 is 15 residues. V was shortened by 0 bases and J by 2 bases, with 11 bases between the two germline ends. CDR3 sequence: CASSVAPGDQETQYF. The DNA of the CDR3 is TGTGCCAGCAGCGTAGCGCCAGGGGATCAAGAGACCCAGTACTTC.

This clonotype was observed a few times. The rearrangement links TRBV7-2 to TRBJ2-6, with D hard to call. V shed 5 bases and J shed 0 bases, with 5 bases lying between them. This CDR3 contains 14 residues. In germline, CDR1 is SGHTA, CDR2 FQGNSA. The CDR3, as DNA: TGTGCCAGCAGCGTCGACTCTGGGGCCAACGTCCTGACTTTC. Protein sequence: CASSVDSGANVLTF.

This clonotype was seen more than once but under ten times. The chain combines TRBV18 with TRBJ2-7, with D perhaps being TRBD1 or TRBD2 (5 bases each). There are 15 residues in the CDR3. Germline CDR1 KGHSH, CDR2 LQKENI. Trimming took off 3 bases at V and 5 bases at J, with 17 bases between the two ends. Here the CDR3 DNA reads TGTGCCAGCTCACCTTTCGGGACGGGGATCGACGAGCAGTACTTC. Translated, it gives CASSPFGTGIDEQYF.

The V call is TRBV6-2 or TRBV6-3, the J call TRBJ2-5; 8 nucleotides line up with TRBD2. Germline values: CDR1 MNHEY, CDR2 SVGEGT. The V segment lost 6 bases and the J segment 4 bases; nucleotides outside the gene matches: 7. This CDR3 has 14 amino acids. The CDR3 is CASRREGVRETQYF. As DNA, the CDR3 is TGTGCCAGCAGACGGGAGGGGGTCCGAGAGACCCAGTACTTC.

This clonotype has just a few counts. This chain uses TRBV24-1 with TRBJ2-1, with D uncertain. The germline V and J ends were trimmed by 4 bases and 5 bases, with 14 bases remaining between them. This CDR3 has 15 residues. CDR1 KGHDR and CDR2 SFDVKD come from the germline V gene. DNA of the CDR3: TGTGCCACCAGTGACCCTCGGGCAGTTAACAATGAGCAGTTCTTC. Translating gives CATSDPRAVNNEQFF.

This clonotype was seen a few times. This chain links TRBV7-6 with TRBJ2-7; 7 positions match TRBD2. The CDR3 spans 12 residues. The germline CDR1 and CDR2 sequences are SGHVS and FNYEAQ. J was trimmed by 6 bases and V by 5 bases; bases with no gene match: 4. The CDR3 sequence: CASSQGGPEQYF. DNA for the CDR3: TGTGCCAGCAGCCAGGGAGGGCCCGAGCAGTACTTC.

The CDR3 bases are TGTGCCAGCAGCTTAGACCTGATTAGCGAGCAGTACTTC. This sequence encodes CASSLDLISEQYF. The genes are TRBV11-2 and TRBJ2-7; D call uncertain. Germline values: CDR1 SGHAT, CDR2 FQNNGV. The CDR3 is 13 residues long. V was clipped by 0 bases and J by 6 bases, with 9 bases between them.

The CDR3 nucleotides are TGTGCCAGCTCACAGACAACGGCGGGAGCGGGTGAGCAGTTCTTC. It codes for CASSQTTAGAGEQFF. V usage is TRBV18 and J usage is TRBJ2-1; 7 bases fit TRBD2. CDR1 is KGHSH and CDR2 is LQKENI in the germline V gene. V gave up 4 bases and J gave up 9 bases; unmatched junction bases: 12. The CDR3 has 15 amino acids.

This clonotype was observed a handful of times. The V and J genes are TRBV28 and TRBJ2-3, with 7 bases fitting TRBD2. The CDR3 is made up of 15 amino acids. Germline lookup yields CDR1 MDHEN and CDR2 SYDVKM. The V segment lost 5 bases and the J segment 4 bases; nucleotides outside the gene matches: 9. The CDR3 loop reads CASSRTGGFPDTQYF. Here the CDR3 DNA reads TGTGCCAGCAGTCGAACGGGAGGTTTTCCAGATACGCAGTATTTT.

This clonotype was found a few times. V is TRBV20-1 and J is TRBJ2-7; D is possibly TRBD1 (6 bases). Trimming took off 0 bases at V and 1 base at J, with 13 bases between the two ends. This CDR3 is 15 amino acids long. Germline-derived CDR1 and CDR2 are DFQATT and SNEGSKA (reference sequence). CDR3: CSARDRHQGSYEQYF. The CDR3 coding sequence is TGCAGTGCTAGAGACCGACATCAGGGGTCCTACGAGCAGTACTTC.

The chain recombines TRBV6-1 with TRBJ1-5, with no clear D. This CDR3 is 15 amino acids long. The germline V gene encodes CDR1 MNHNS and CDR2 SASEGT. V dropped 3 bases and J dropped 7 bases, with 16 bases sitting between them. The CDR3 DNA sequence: TGTGCCAGCAGTGAGGAGGCAAGACACAGCCAGCCCCAGCATTTT. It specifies CASSEEARHSQPQHF.

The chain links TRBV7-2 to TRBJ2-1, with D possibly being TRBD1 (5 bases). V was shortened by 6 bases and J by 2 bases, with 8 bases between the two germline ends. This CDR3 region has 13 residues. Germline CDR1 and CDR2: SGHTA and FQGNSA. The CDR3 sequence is CASSRQPYNEQFF. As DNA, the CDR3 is TGTGCCAGCAGTAGACAGCCCTACAATGAGCAGTTCTTC.